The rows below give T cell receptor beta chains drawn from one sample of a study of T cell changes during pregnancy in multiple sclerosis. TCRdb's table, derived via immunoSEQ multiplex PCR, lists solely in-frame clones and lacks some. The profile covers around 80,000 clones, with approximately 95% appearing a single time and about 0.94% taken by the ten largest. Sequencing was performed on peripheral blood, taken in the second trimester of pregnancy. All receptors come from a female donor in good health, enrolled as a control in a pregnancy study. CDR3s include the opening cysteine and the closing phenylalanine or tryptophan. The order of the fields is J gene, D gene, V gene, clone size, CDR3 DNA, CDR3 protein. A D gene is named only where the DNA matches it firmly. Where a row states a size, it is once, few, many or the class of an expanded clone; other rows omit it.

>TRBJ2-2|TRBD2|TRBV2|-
TGTGCCAGCAGTGAAGCTGGACTAGCGAAGACCGGGGAGCTGTTTTTT
CASSEAGLAKTGELFF
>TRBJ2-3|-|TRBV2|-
TGTGCCAGCAGCCCGGACAGTACTAGCACAGATACGCAGTATTTT
CASSPDSTSTDTQYF
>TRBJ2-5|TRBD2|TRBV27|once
TGTGCCAGCAGTTTATCCCTTGCGGGAGGCGAGACCCAGTACTTC
CASSLSLAGGETQYF
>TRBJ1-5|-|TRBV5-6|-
TGTGCCAGCAGCTTACGGGGTTCTCAGCCCCAGCATTTT
CASSLRGSQPQHF
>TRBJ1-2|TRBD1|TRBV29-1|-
TGCAGCGTCCCCGGCACAGGGGAGGATGGCTACACCTTC
CSVPGTGEDGYTF
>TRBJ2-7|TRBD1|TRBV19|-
TGTGCCAGTTCTACAGGGGCAATTGACGAGCAGTACTTC
CASSTGAIDEQYF
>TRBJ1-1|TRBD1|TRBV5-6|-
TGTGCCAGCAGCACTCATGGACAGGGGTATACTGAAGCTTTCTTT
CASSTHGQGYTEAFF
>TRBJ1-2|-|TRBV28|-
TGTGCTGAGGGTGCCTTTAACTATGGCTACACCTTC
CAEGAFNYGYTF
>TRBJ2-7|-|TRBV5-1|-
TGCGCCAGCAGTTTTGTTCAGGCGGCGGGCGAGCAGTACTTC
CASSFVQAAGEQYF
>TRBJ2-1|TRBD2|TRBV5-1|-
TGCGCCAGCAGCTTGATCCGAGGGACTAGCGGTTACAATGAGCAGTTCTTC
CASSLIRGTSGYNEQFF
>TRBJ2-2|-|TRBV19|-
TGTGCCAGTAGTATAGTGGCAGGAAACACCGGGGAGCTGTTTTTT
CASSIVAGNTGELFF
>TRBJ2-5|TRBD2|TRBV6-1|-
TGTGCCAGCAGTGAACAGGGAGGGTACGAGACCCAGTACTTC
CASSEQGGYETQYF
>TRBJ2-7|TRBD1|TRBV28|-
TGTGCCAGCACCCCCGGGACAGGGGGAACCTACGAGCAGTACTTC
CASTPGTGGTYEQYF
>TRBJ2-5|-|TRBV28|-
TGTGCCAGCAGTTTAACGCGGGTCCAGTACTTC
CASSLTRVQYF
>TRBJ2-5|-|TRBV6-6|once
TGTGCCAGCACCTACCAGGGAACCCAGTACTTC
CASTYQGTQYF
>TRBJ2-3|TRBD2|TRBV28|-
TGTGCCTCCGGGGGGTTCAGCACAGATACGCAGTATTTT
CASGGFSTDTQYF
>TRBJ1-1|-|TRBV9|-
TGTGCCAGCAGCGTAGGTATAAGAGGGACGGGGGACACTGAAGCTTTCTTT
CASSVGIRGTGDTEAFF
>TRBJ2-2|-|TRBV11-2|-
TGTGCCAGCAGCTTAGAATCCGGCGGCGGGGAGCTGTTTTTT
CASSLESGGGELFF
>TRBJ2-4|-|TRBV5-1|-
TGCGCCAGCAGCTTGCCGAGGGAGGCCAAAAACATTCAGTACTTC
CASSLPREAKNIQYF
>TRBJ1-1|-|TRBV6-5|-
TGTGCCAGCAGTTACTCGCAGGCCTTGAACACTGAAGCTTTCTTT
CASSYSQALNTEAFF
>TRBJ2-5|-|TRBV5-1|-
TGCGCCAGCAGCCAGGATGGGGGGGAGACCCAGTACTTC
CASSQDGGETQYF
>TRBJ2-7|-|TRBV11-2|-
TGTGCCAGCAGCGGAGCGGCCAGGGGTACCTACGAGCAGTACTTC
CASSGAARGTYEQYF
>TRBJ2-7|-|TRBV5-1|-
TGCGCCAGCAGCTCCGGACCCGCGGGCGAGCAGTACTTC
CASSSGPAGEQYF
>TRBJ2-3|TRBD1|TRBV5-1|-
TGCGCCAGTTCTGGGACAGCGAGCACAGATACGCAGTATTTT
CASSGTASTDTQYF
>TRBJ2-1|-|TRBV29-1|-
TGCAGCGTTGGGTACTCGGGTACTGGTGAGCAGTTCTTC
CSVGYSGTGEQFF
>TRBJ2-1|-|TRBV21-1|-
TGTGCCAGCAGCAAAGACGGTCCCAGCGGGGTTAATGAGCAGTTCTTC
CASSKDGPSGVNEQFF
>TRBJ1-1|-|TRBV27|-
TGTGCCAGCAGTTGGGGAGGCACTGAAGCTTTCTTT
CASSWGGTEAFF
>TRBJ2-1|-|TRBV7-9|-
TGTGCCAGCAGCCCCGAGGCGGGCTCCTACAATGAGCAGTTCTTC
CASSPEAGSYNEQFF
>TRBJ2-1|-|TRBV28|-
TGTGCCAGCAGTTTAGCGGGGTACTACAATGAGCAGTTCTTC
CASSLAGYYNEQFF